The present T cell receptor (beta chain) was sequenced within a study of T cell responses to AZD1222 COVID-19 vaccine. The CDR3 spans 15 residues. Study-wide findings and caveats: Two doses of AZD1222 preceded a rise in Spike-specific TCR breadth and depth. Reports say nearly half of spike-specific TCRs go after unmutated variant regions.

Here immunoSEQ multiplex PCR was the method, and the copy in TCRdb shows in-frame clones only, minus some. The repertoire includes tens of thousands of clones, roughly 89% of them detected once, and under 6.5% sits in the top ten. A note on this clone: The antigen is unknown.

The TCR originated in an adult who received the AZD1222 COVID-19 vaccine. The V gene is TRBV1, the J gene TRBJ2-2. TRBV1 is a pseudogene locus. The sample consisted of peripheral blood, taken 28 days after the second AZD1222 dose. Here the CDR3 DNA reads TGCACCAGCAGCCAAGATACCGCATCAACCCGGGAGCTGTTTTTT. Amino acids: CTSSQDTASTRELFF.